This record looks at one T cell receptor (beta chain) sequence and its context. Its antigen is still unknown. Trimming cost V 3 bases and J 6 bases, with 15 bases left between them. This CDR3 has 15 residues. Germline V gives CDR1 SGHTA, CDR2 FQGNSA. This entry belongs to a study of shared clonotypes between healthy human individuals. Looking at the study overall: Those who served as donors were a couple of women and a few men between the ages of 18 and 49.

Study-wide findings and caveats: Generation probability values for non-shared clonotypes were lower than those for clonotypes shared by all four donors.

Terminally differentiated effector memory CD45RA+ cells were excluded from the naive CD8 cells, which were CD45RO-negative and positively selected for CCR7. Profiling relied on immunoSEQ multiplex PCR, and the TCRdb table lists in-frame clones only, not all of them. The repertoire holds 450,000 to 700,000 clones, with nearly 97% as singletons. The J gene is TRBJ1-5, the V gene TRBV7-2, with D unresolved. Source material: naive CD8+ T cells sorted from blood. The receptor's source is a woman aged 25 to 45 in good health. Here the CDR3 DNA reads TGTGCCAGCAGCTTGGCCCCCAGCCTCGGTCAGCCCCAGCATTTT. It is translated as CASSLAPSLGQPQHF.